The entry below describes one T cell receptor (beta chain). Methods used by the authors: Amplifying reference gene primers gave estimates of nucleated cell counts. Sequencing was performed with immunoSEQ multiplex PCR; in TCRdb, only in-frame clones are kept and a portion is missing. From that table come the V and J calls and clone size; the DNA was used to work out D and trimming. In the table there are roughly 260,000 clones, around 89% of which are singletons. These data originate in a study of blood T cell repertoires in COVID-19. Across the study: Sites in the United States, Italy and Spain provided acute and convalescent COVID-19 samples.

The CDR3 is 13 residues long. CDR1 MNHEY and CDR2 SVGAGI come from the germline V gene. Trimming removed 6 bases at V and 4 bases at J, with 12 bases between. Sequences were obtained from peripheral blood. The J gene is TRBJ1-1, the V gene TRBV6-5; D is undetermined. This clonotype was obtained from a man in his 60s who had recovered from COVID-19. The CDR3 nucleotides read TGTGCCAGCAGGGCAGGAGGCGGCACTGAAGCTTTCTTT. It translates to CASRAGGGTEAFF.